The 10 T cell receptor beta chains below come from one sample, sequenced in a study of T cell responses to AZD1222 COVID-19 vaccine (dated by TCRdb to 2020 to 2023). The method was the immunoSEQ multiplex PCR assay. TCRdb's version of the immuneACCESS table is confined to in-frame rearrangements and falls short of the full clone set. An unresolved V gene accounts for under half of the shortfall where checked; the remainder is of unknown origin. Present in this sample are 85,000 to 100,000 clones, about nine tenths of which were seen just once. The ten largest clones capture 9.5% to 13% of the sample. The time point tag for this specimen amounts to: baseline before first vaccination. The specimen comprised peripheral blood, sampled on day 0 of AZD1222 vaccination. The receptor source for this set is an adult in good health.

This clone was recorded a few times. The chain carries TRBV5-4 and TRBJ2-3; TRBD2 agrees at 15 bases. V lost 3 bases to trimming and J lost 0 bases; unmatched junction nucleotides: 5. The CDR3 is 18 residues long. From germline, CDR1 is SGHNT and CDR2 YYREEE (reference sequence). This CDR3 is CASSSGLAGGYSTDTQYF. The DNA for the CDR3 is TGTGCCAGCAGCTCGGGACTAGCGGGGGGCTATAGCACAGATACGCAGTATTTT. The whole variable domain, remainder taken from reference TRBV5-4 and TRBJ2-3, is ETGVTQSPTHLIKTRGQQVTLRCSSQSGHNTVSWYQQALGQGPQFIFQYYREEENGRGNFPPRFSGLQFPNYSSELNVNALELDDSALYLCASSSGLAGGYSTDTQYFGPGTRLTVL.

This chain joins TRBV7-2 and TRBJ2-1; 15 nucleotides line up with TRBD2. The CDR3 runs to 19 residues. The germline gives CDR1 SGHTA, CDR2 FQGNSA. V lost 4 bases and J lost 4; bases outside the gene matches: 11. In DNA, the CDR3 is TGTGCCAGCAGCTCCCGTCCCGGGACTAGCGGGAGGCATTACAATGAGCAGTTCTTC. Amino acids: CASSSRPGTSGRHYNEQFF.

V and J are TRBV5-1 and TRBJ1-3, with D unresolved. The germline V gene encodes CDR1 SGHRS and CDR2 YFSETQ. The ends were cut back, 0 bases at V and 1 base at J, with 11 bases in the middle. The CDR3 length is 16 residues. The CDR3 is CASSLGSQPSGNTIYF. In DNA, the CDR3 is TGCGCCAGCAGCTTGGGCTCTCAGCCTTCTGGAAACACCATATATTTT.

The V gene is TRBV28, the J gene TRBJ1-1; no definite D call. Trimming took off 2 bases at V and 1 base at J, with 8 bases between the two ends. The germline CDR1 and CDR2 sequences are MDHEN and SYDVKM. CDR3 size: 14 residues. In DNA form, the CDR3 reads TGTGCCAGCAGTTTAGTACAACCGAACACTGAAGCTTTCTTT. As protein: CASSLVQPNTEAFF.

This chain uses TRBV28 with TRBJ2-3; weak D call: TRBD1 (5 bases). The V end lost 2 bases, the J end lost 2 bases, and 11 bases lay between the germline ends. CDR3 length: 15 amino acids. Germline-derived CDR1 and CDR2 are MDHEN and SYDVKM. CDR3 loop: CASSLQGYLTDTQYF. The CDR3 DNA reads TGTGCCAGCAGTTTACAGGGTTATCTCACAGATACGCAGTATTTT. The complete variable domain, with remaining parts taken from reference TRBV28 and TRBJ2-3, reads DVKVTQSSRYLVKRTGEKVFLECVQDMDHENMFWYRQDPGLGLRLIYFSYDVKMKEKGDIPEGYSVSREKKERFSLILESASTNQTSMYLCASSLQGYLTDTQYFGPGTRLTVL.

The chain uses TRBV12-3 or TRBV12-4 and TRBJ2-3; D unclear. Trimming removed 2 bases from V and 3 bases from J, with 6 bases in between. The CDR3 runs 13 residues. CDR3: CASSLRLTDTQYF. The CDR3 DNA is TGTGCCAGCAGTTTACGCCTGACAGATACGCAGTATTTT.

The rearrangement uses TRBV18 and TRBJ1-4; TRBD1 might be the D (5 bases). V lost 6 bases and J lost 8, with 16 bases in between. The CDR3 covers 14 residues. Germline CDR1 KGHSH, CDR2 LQKENI. DNA for the CDR3: TGTGCCAGCTCTGACCCGGCAGGGCGGGAAAAACTGTTTTTT. It translates to CASSDPAGREKLFF.

This clone was counted a few times. The chain links TRBV10-2 to TRBJ1-1; D may be TRBD1 (5 bases). Germline lookup yields CDR1 WSHSY and CDR2 SAAADI. The length of the CDR3 is 14 residues. Trimming took 2 bases from V and 4 from J, leaving 11 bases between them. CDR3 region: CASSETGGGTEAFF. The CDR3 DNA follows: TGCGCCAGCAGTGAGACCGGGGGGGGCACTGAAGCTTTCTTT.

The rearrangement uses TRBV5-1 and TRBJ1-2; TRBD1 aligns across 8 bases. J gave up 9 bases and V 2 bases, and 6 bases lay outside the gene matches. Looked up from germline, CDR1 is SGHRS and CDR2 is YFSETQ. This CDR3 is 13 amino acids long. The CDR3 DNA sequence: TGCGCCAGCAGCTTAGGACAGGGCACAAGCTACACCTTC. Translating it yields CASSLGQGTSYTF.

The chain combines TRBV12-3 or TRBV12-4 with TRBJ1-2, with D possibly matching TRBD1 (6 bases). The CDR3 has 13 amino acids. With 3 bases removed from V and 4 bases from J, the gap between germline ends came to 9 bases. The CDR3 DNA sequence: TGTGCCAGCAGTTTGCAGGGGCCCTATGGCTACACCTTC. This translates into CASSLQGPYGYTF.